The source of this TCR beta chain is a study of neurological immune-mediated disorders. Time point indicated: longitudinal time-point 2. The germline V and J ends were trimmed by 0 bases and 7 bases, with 12 bases remaining between them. Looked up from germline, CDR1 is SEHNR and CDR2 is FQNEAQ (reference sequence). The CDR3 totals 14 residues. Each CDR3 protein gets one entry after TCRdb re-called the 5' RACE reads with MiXCR. The sample contains roughly 80,000 distinct CDR3 sequences, 5.8% of which appear only once. This clonotype was seen many times. Sequencing used PBMCs. The clonotype originates from a woman aged 60-75 years with multiple sclerosis. The chain joins TRBV7-9 to TRBJ1-1, with unresolved D. CDR3 amino acids: CASSLASVLGEAFF. DNA for the CDR3: TGTGCCAGCAGCTTAGCTTCGGTTTTAGGTGAAGCTTTCTTT.